This passage covers 30 T cell receptor beta chains from one sample sequenced in a study of tumor-infiltrating lymphocytes in primary liver carcinoma. RNA and DNA were co-extracted from about 19-30 mg of unsorted bulk tissue. Total RNA (roughly 530 ng) served as template for TCR beta cDNA synthesis primed by a constant-region primer. Three nested multiplex PCR rounds, a slightly modified ARM-PCR method, built the TCR beta libraries. Forward primers for TRBV1-TRBV30 and a C-beta reverse primer served the first two PCR rounds, at roughly 10 cycles each. One entry per CDR3 protein, called by TCRdb with MiXCR from the multiplex PCR reads. The sample has around 78,000 distinct CDR3 sequences, 71% seen once. Material: liver tumor tissue from sampling region 4. Subset in this sample: tumor region T4, right-lateral pole. These receptors were collected from a woman aged 55-70 years with primary liver carcinoma and hepatitis B virus infection.

Note on this clonotype: Germline and junction disagree at one end, which may indicate a read error. The rearrangement links TRBV11-3 to TRBJ2-1, with TRBD2 matching over 10 bases. The CDR3 sequence is 15 residues long. Germline V gene sequence: CDR1 SGHNT, CDR2 YENEEA. CDR3 protein: CASGLGTSGMREQFF. CDR3 bases: TGTGCCAGCGGCTTAGGAACTAGCGGGATGCGTGAGCAGTTCTTC.

This clonotype was seen a few times. CDR3 DNA sequence: TGTGCCAGCAGCTTAGCTCAGGGACTTGAGCAGTACTTC. Translated: CASSLAQGLEQYF. The rearrangement joins TRBV7-3 to TRBJ2-7; D might be TRBD2 (6 bases). V was pared by 2 bases and J by 7 bases, with 12 bases between. Germline lookup yields CDR1 SGHTA and CDR2 FQGTGA. There are 13 residues in the CDR3.

This clonotype was seen ten or more times. This chain joins TRBV7-9 and TRBJ1-1, with D hard to call. The V gene lost 4 bases and the J gene lost 10 bases, with 16 bases spanning the gap. The germline V gene has CDR1 SEHNR and CDR2 FQNEAQ (reference sequence). This CDR3 spans 13 amino acids. CDR3 amino acids: CASSSSVTPAAFF. The CDR3 DNA sequence: TGTGCCAGCAGCTCATCGGTCACCCCGGCAGCTTTCTTT.

In its sample, this clonotype ranks as medium-sized. This chain joins TRBV11-2 and TRBJ2-7, with D possibly being TRBD1 (6 bases). The CDR3 sequence is 15 residues long. In germline, CDR1 is SGHAT, CDR2 FQNNGV. Trimming took off 6 bases at V and 3 bases at J, with 18 bases between the two ends. The CDR3 nucleotides are TGTGCCAGCAGGCCAAACATTCGGGACAACTACGAGCAGTACTTC. It codes for CASRPNIRDNYEQYF.

In its sample, this clonotype was seen once. Compared with germline, one end of the junction differs, possibly owing to a read error. The gene calls are TRBV6-2 or TRBV6-3 and TRBJ2-2, with TRBD2 matching 9 bases. This CDR3 has 17 residues. The germline V gene encodes CDR1 MNHEY and CDR2 SVGEGT. The CDR3, as DNA: TGTGTCAGCAGGTATTGGGGTAGCGGGAGTGTTAACGGGGAGCTGTTTTTT. Protein: CVSRYWGSGSVNGELFF.

Worth noting for this clonotype: Mismatch with germline at one junction end may stem from a read error. The chain is built from TRBV9 and TRBJ2-2; 7 nucleotides align to TRBD2. The CDR3 sequence is 15 residues long. CDR1 is SGDLS, CDR2 YYNGEE, per germline. The CDR3 sequence is CASSVDLRETGELSF. The CDR3 nucleotides are TGTGCCAGCAGCGTAGATCTGCGGGAGACCGGGGAGCTGTCTTTT.

Ten or more counts support this clonotype. This chain joins TRBV12-3 or TRBV12-4 and TRBJ1-2; tentatively, D is TRBD1 (6 bases). CDR3 length equals 14 residues. The ends were cut back, 1 base at V and 6 bases at J, with 12 bases in the middle. This chain's CDR3 is CASSLGAGADGYTF. The CDR3 bases are TGTGCCAGCAGTTTAGGGGCGGGGGCTGATGGCTACACCTTC.

In the case of this clonotype: One junction end does not reproduce the germline sequence, and a read error may be involved. The chain couples TRBV5-6 to TRBJ2-6; D possibly corresponds to TRBD2 (5 bases). Germline V lookup: CDR1 SGHDT, CDR2 YYEEEE. The CDR3 consists of 20 residues. The DNA for the CDR3 is TGTGCTAGCAGCTCTACACCGGGAATAGGAAAAACCTCCGGGGCCAACGTCCTGACTTTC. Encoded protein: CASSSTPGIGKTSGANVLTF.

As to this clonotype: One end of the junction fails to match germline, which may point to a read error. The rearrangement joins TRBV6-6 to TRBJ2-7; 7 bases fit TRBD1. CDR3 length: 15 residues. The germline V gene has CDR1 MNHNY and CDR2 SVGAGI (reference sequence). The CDR3 nucleotides are TGTGTCAGCAGTTACTCGGGGACAGCGTTCCACGAACAGTACTTC. This codes for CVSSYSGTAFHEQYF.

This clonotype was detected only once. One junction end does not reproduce the germline sequence, and a read error may be involved. The chain uses TRBV4-2 and TRBJ2-7; 8 bases align to TRBD1. CDR3 length: 17 amino acids. Per the germline V gene, CDR1 is LGHNA and CDR2 is YNFKEQ. The CDR3 coding sequence is TGTGCCAGCAGACAAGAGAACAGGGGGGTTGAACCCTACGAGCAGTACTTC. Protein product: CASRQENRGVEPYEQYF.

About this clonotype: One end of the junction fails to match germline, which may point to a read error. This chain connects TRBV6-6 to TRBJ2-2; D may be TRBD1 or TRBD2 (6 bases each). CDR3 size: 15 residues. CDR1 and CDR2 from the germline V gene are MNHNY and SVGAGI (reference sequence). The CDR3 loop reads CDSGYSGGVAGELFF. The DNA for the CDR3 is TGTGACAGCGGTTACTCCGGGGGCGTAGCCGGGGAGCTGTTTTTT.

This clonotype was seen a single time. Since the CDR3 does not end with the conserved phenylalanine or tryptophan, this likely comes from a read error. The chain couples TRBV11-3 to TRBJ2-1, with D perhaps TRBD1 (5 bases). This CDR3 is built from 13 residues. Germline V lookup: CDR1 SGHNT, CDR2 YENEEA. The DNA for the CDR3 is TGTGCCAGCAGGTTAGGAGACAGCAATGAGCAGTTCCCC. This translates into CASRLGDSNEQFP.

This chain uses TRBV11-2 with TRBJ1-4; tentative D call: TRBD1 (5 bases). Trimming removed 5 bases from V and 10 bases from J, with 26 bases in between. In germline, CDR1 is SGHAT, CDR2 FQNNGV. The CDR3 is made up of 17 amino acids. The CDR3: CASSGQEQPSGGAKLFF. The CDR3 coding sequence is TGTGCCAGCAGCGGCCAGGAACAGCCCTCCGGGGGTGCAAAACTGTTTTTT.

Remarks on this clonotype: Given a much more abundant clone one base away, this may be a read error. The rearrangement links TRBV28 to TRBJ2-2, with 9 bases identical to TRBD2. Germline loops: CDR1 MDHEN, CDR2 SYDVKM. The CDR3 length is 15 residues. Written as DNA, the CDR3 is TGTGCCAGCACACTGGGGGCGGGAGGGACCGCGGAGCTGTTTTTT. As protein: CASTLGAGGTAELFF.

This clonotype was observed at least ten times. J is TRBJ2-4 and V is TRBV6-6; 8 bases are a match to TRBD1. Germline-derived CDR1 and CDR2 are MNHNY and SVGAGI (reference sequence). The J segment lost 0 bases and the V segment lost 7 bases, leaving 11 bases of the junction unmatched. The CDR3 totals 17 residues. This CDR3 is CASIGRTGILAKNIQYF. CDR3 DNA sequence: TGTGCCAGCATTGGACGGACAGGGATCCTAGCCAAAAACATTCAGTACTTC.

For this clonotype: A read error may be the cause here, since a much bigger clone is one base away. This rearrangement joins TRBV7-9 to TRBJ1-3; the match to TRBD1 covers 7 bases. The J segment lost 8 bases and the V segment lost 6 bases, leaving 10 bases of the junction unmatched. CDR3 length: 14 amino acids. From germline, CDR1 is SEHNR and CDR2 FQNEAQ (reference sequence). The CDR3 here is CASRSDRQGDTIYF. The CDR3 nucleotides read TGTGCCAGCAGATCGGACAGGCAGGGAGACACCATATATTTT.

The sample holds many counts of this clonotype. CDR3 sequence (DNA): TGTGCCAGCAGTGGAACAGGGATATACGAGCAGTACTTC. It codes for CASSGTGIYEQYF. The V call is TRBV2, the J call TRBJ2-7; tentative D call: TRBD1 (6 bases). This CDR3 spans 13 amino acids. Germline V lookup: CDR1 SNHLY, CDR2 FYNNEI. V was cut by 4 bases and J by 4 bases, with 11 bases left in between.

The V and J genes are TRBV29-1 and TRBJ2-5, with 10 bases that match TRBD2. Germline V CDR1 and CDR2: SQVTM, ANQGSEA. The CDR3 covers 14 residues. CDR3 protein: CNIDYPSGSETQYF. The CDR3 coding sequence is TGCAACATTGATTATCCTAGCGGGAGTGAAACCCAGTACTTC.

Details on this clonotype: This may stem from a read error, because a much larger clone lies one nucleotide away. The genes are TRBV5-1 and TRBJ2-5; D perhaps matches TRBD2 (6 bases). Trimming left V 10 bases short and J 2 bases short, with 18 bases between. The CDR3 extends over 14 amino acids. Germline CDR1 SGHRS, CDR2 YFSETQ. The CDR3, as DNA: TGCGCCGCAGCAAGGGACTGCTATCAAGAGACCCAGTACTTC. It codes for CAAARDCYQETQYF.

The V gene is TRBV20-1, the J gene TRBJ2-7; 13 positions agree with TRBD2. From germline, CDR1 is DFQATT and CDR2 SNEGSKA (reference sequence). The CDR3 is 17 amino acids. Germline trimming cut 0 bases from V and 4 bases from J; bases unmatched to any gene: 9. The CDR3 region has the DNA TGCAGTGCTAGAGATTCCCAAACTAGCGGGAGGGGTTACGAGCAGTACTTC. This codes for CSARDSQTSGRGYEQYF.

Remarks on this clonotype: Relative to the germline gene, one junction end is altered; a read error may explain this. The V gene is TRBV7-3, the J gene TRBJ2-1; TRBD2 agrees at 9 bases. Germline V lookup: CDR1 SGHTA, CDR2 FQGTGA. The CDR3 has 15 amino acids. This CDR3 is CASSARAGGTAEQLF. The CDR3 nucleotides read TGTGCCAGCAGCGCACGAGCGGGGGGTACGGCTGAGCAGTTATTC.

In this sample, this clonotype turned up a few times. A much larger clone differs from this one at a single base, so this may be a read error. The rearrangement joins TRBV6-1 to TRBJ2-5; 10 bases match TRBD2. Per the germline V gene, CDR1 is MNHNS and CDR2 is SASEGT. The length of the CDR3 is 15 residues. As DNA, the CDR3 is TGTGCCAGCGGTGAAATTAGCGGGGGGCAAGAGACCCAGTACTTC. Amino acid sequence: CASGEISGGQETQYF.

The sample holds one count of this clonotype. This may stem from a read error, because a much larger clone lies one nucleotide away. J is TRBJ2-5 and V is TRBV28; TRBD1 or TRBD2 may be the D gene (7 bases each). This CDR3 comprises 16 residues. Germline CDR1 is MDHEN and CDR2 is SYDVKM. Trimming stripped 3 bases from V and 0 bases from J, with 14 bases between. DNA for the CDR3: TGTGCCAGCAGTTTCCAGGGGGGGACGTACCAAGAGACCCAGTACTTC. As protein: CASSFQGGTYQETQYF.

This clonotype was seen ten or more times. The chain links TRBV5-5 to TRBJ2-7; 9 nucleotides match TRBD1. This CDR3 contains 15 residues. Germline-derived CDR1 and CDR2 are SGHKS and YYEKEE (reference sequence). Trimming took 4 bases from V and 4 from J; bases not matched to a gene: 9. CDR3 sequence: CASSPTGGEVYEQYF. In nucleotides, the CDR3 is TGTGCCAGCAGCCCTACAGGGGGCGAAGTGTACGAGCAGTACTTC.

This clonotype was found many times. The chain carries TRBV12-3 or TRBV12-4 and TRBJ2-1; no reliable D call. The CDR3 is 14 residues long. V was clipped by 3 bases and J by 6 bases, with 12 bases between them. The CDR3 DNA reads TGTGCCAGCAGTTTGGGTTCGGCATCCAATGAGCAGTTCTTC. It encodes CASSLGSASNEQFF.

This clonotype was counted at least ten times. The V and J genes are TRBV6-2 or TRBV6-3 and TRBJ2-5; D call uncertain. Germline V gene sequence: CDR1 MNHEY, CDR2 SVGEGT. The V end was cut by 2 bases, the J end by 5 bases, with 9 bases between. The CDR3 length is 13 residues. As DNA, the CDR3 is TGTGCCAGCAGTTACCTGGGCTATGAGACCCAGTACTTC. Translation: CASSYLGYETQYF.

The chain has TRBV6-6 and TRBJ1-1, with a tentative D call TRBD1 (5 bases). The germline gives CDR1 MNHNY, CDR2 SVGAGI (reference sequence). The CDR3 totals 16 residues. Trimming removed 7 bases at V and 5 bases at J, with 23 bases between. The CDR3 DNA follows: TGTGCCAGCAATCTAATGGAGGGGAACAGGAATACTGAAGCTTTCTTT. Amino acids: CASNLMEGNRNTEAFF.

As regards this clonotype: A much larger clone differs by one base, so this may be a read error. The chain links TRBV28 to TRBJ2-7; 16 bases agree with TRBD2. Germline CDR1 is MDHEN and CDR2 is SYDVKM. V trimming: 2 bases; J trimming: 0 bases; junction bases outside the gene matches: 13. The length of the CDR3 is 21 residues. This CDR3 reads CASSLGRTTGTSGRASYEQYF. CDR3 in DNA: TGTGCCAGCAGTTTAGGGAGAACCACCGGGACTAGCGGGAGGGCCTCCTACGAGCAGTACTTC. The full variable domain, with the rest looked up from reference TRBV28 and TRBJ2-7, is DVKVTQSSRYLVKRTGEKVFLECVQDMDHENMFWYRQDPGLGLRLIYFSYDVKMKEKGDIPEGYSVSREKKERFSLILESASTNQTSMYLCASSLGRTTGTSGRASYEQYFGPGTRLTVT.

As regards this clonotype: At one end, the junction sequence differs from germline, possibly due to a read error. The chain is built from TRBV5-6 and TRBJ1-6, with TRBD1 matching over 7 bases. Germline V gene lookup returns CDR1 SGHDT and CDR2 YYEEEE. The CDR3 runs to 14 residues. CDR3 bases: TGTGCCAGCAGCTGGGGGACAGAGGTTTCATTCCTCCACTTC. It translates to CASSWGTEVSFLHF.

As regards this clonotype: The junction differs from germline at one of its ends, possibly a read error. The CDR3 region is CASSGGRGAEAFF. CDR3 DNA: TGTGCCAGCTCTGGAGGGAGAGGCGCTGAAGCTTTCTTC. V and J are TRBV11-3 and TRBJ1-1; no clear D. The germline V gene has CDR1 SGHNT and CDR2 YENEEA. The CDR3 extends over 13 amino acids.